Detailed here is one TCR beta chain. Noted time point: neoterminal ileum biopsy at postoperative endoscopy, about 6 months after surgery. The sample comes from a study of T cell repertoires in ileal Crohn's disease. The table came from immunoSEQ multiplex PCR; TCRdb's copy has only in-frame clones and leaves some out. The top ten clones hold around 2.1% of a sample with about 59,000 clones, roughly 91% of them seen once. Germline-derived CDR1 and CDR2 are SGHRS and YFSETQ. Unmatched junction bases numbered 5, after V lost 4 bases and J lost 4 bases. There are 14 residues in the CDR3. This chain joins TRBV5-1 and TRBJ1-1; 9 nucleotides match TRBD1. Input material: ileal tissue. The receptor was derived from an adult with Crohn's disease. The CDR3 is CASSGPTGGTEAFF. The CDR3 region has the DNA TGCGCCAGCAGCGGACCGACAGGGGGCACTGAAGCTTTCTTT.